This TCR beta chain was recovered during a study of T-cell reconstitution after alpha-beta-depleted transplantation in children. During its preparation, the TCRbeta library received unique molecular identifiers. TCRdb re-called the PCR reads through MiXCR, storing one row per CDR3 protein. This table holds some 550,000 distinct CDR3 sequences, around 18% found once. The CDR3 runs 16 residues. Trimming removed 2 bases from V and 0 bases from J, with 12 bases in between. Germline V gene data show CDR1 as ENHRY and CDR2 as SYGVKD. Specimen: PBMCs from the stem cell graft donor, collected from the stem cell graft. The sequence came from a human donor who donated a stem cell graft to a child with acute lymphoblastic leukemia. The J gene is TRBJ2-3, the V gene TRBV10-3; D remains ambiguous. As DNA, the CDR3 is TGTGCCATCAGTGAGGTGAGAGAAACGAGCACAGATACGCAGTATTTT. This encodes CAISEVRETSTDTQYF.